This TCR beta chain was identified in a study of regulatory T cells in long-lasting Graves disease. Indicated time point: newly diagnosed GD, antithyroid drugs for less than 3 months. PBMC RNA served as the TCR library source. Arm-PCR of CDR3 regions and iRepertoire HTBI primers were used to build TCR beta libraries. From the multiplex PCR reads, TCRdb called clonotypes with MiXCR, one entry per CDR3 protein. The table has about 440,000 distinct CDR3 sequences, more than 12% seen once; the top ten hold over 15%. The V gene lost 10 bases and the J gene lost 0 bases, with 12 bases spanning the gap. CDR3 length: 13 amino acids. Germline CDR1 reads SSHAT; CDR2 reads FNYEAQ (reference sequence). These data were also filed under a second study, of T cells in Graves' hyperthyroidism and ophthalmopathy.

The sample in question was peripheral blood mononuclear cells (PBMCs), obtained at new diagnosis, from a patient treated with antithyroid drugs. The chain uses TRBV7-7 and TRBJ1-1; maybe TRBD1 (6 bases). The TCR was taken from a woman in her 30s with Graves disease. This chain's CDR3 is CATSQGLNTEAFF. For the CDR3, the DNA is TGTGCCACCTCACAGGGCCTGAACACTGAAGCTTTCTTT.